This TCR beta chain was identified in a study of T cells in Graves' hyperthyroidism and ophthalmopathy. Study results and caveats: The model made its ophthalmopathy prediction, and onset followed a median about 6 months later. Peripheral blood also featured most of the thyroid clonotypes expanded above 0.001.

This clonotype turned up a few times. As yet, its antigen is unknown. Researchers amplified the TCR beta CDR3 regions from RNA transcripts. First-round RT-PCR with HTBI primers amplified the TCR CDR3 region. In TCRdb, the multiplex PCR reads were re-called with MiXCR into one record per CDR3 protein. Of about half a million distinct CDR3 sequences in the sample, around a quarter were seen once. The ends lost 3 bases at V and 5 bases at J; junction bases unmatched: 5. Germline assignment: CDR1 SGDLS and CDR2 YYNGEE. The CDR3 totals 14 residues. The sequenced sample was blood. The receptor's source is a woman aged 25 to 39 with Graves' ophthalmopathy. The rearrangement links TRBV9 to TRBJ2-7; 10 bases match TRBD1. Here the CDR3 reads CASSGQGALDEQYF. DNA of the CDR3: TGTGCCAGCAGCGGACAGGGGGCTCTCGACGAGCAGTACTTC.